This T cell receptor (beta chain) was captured in a study of CD8 T cells in Susac syndrome. The authors negatively isolated CD8+ and CD4+ T cells and FACS-enriched TEMRA cells. The germline V and J ends were trimmed by 1 base and 7 bases, with 11 bases remaining between them. Germline V CDR1 and CDR2: LGHNA, YSLEER. There are 14 residues in the CDR3. Reverse transcription of about 0.5 to 1 ug RNA used random hexamers. Multiplex immunoSEQ PCR targeted 54 Vbeta and 13 Jbeta TCR beta segments. TCRdb passed the immunoSEQ multiplex PCR reads through MiXCR, listing each CDR3 protein once. The sample includes approximately 70,000 distinct CDR3 sequences, over 85% of them seen just once.

This TCR derives from a human donor with multiple sclerosis. The sequenced sample was CD8+ T cells from PBMCs. The rearrangement links TRBV4-3 to TRBJ1-5; D is unresolved. The DNA for the CDR3 is TGCGCCAGCAGCCAAGTCCGGGTTGGCCAGCCCCAGCATTTT. Amino acid sequence: CASSQVRVGQPQHF.